This T cell receptor (beta chain) was identified during a study of blood T cells in healthy people across ages. Germline CDR1 MNHEY, CDR2 SVGEGT. The V gene end was trimmed by 8 bases and the J gene end by 13 bases; junction bases not matched to a gene: 4. CDR3 size: 12 residues. Using a J-beta primer mix together with a sample-barcoded 5' primer, a second PCR was run for roughly 6 to 12 cycles. TCRdb re-called the 5' RACE reads with MiXCR, one entry per CDR3 protein. In the table there are 550,000 to 600,000 distinct CDR3 sequences, roughly 48% of which are singletons. Donor samples were obtained from healthy Caucasian individuals from Russia, aged 6 to 90.

The sequenced sample consisted of blood. The TCR comes from a man older than 75 in good health. The V call is TRBV6-2 or TRBV6-3, the J call TRBJ1-6; 11 bases match TRBD1. CDR3 DNA sequence: TGTGCCAGCTCACGGACAGGGGGCCCCCTCCACTTT. It specifies CASSRTGGPLHF.